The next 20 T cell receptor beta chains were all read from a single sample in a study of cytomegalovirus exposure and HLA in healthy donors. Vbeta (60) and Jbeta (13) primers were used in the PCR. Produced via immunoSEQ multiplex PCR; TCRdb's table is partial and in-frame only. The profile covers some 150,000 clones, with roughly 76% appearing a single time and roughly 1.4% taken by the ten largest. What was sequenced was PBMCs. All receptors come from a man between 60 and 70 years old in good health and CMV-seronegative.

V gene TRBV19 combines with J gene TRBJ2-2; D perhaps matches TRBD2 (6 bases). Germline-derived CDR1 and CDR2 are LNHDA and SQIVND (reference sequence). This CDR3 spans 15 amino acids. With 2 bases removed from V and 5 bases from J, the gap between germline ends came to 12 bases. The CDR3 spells CASSIISGGTGELFF. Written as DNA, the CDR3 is TGTGCCAGTAGTATAATTTCTGGGGGGACCGGGGAGCTGTTTTTT.

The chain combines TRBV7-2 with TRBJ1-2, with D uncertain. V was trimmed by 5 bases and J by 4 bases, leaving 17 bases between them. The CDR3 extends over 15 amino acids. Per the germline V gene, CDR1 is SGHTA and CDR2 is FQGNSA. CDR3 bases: TGTGCCAGCAGCCCACAGAGATCACGCCTCTATGGCTACACCTTC. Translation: CASSPQRSRLYGYTF.

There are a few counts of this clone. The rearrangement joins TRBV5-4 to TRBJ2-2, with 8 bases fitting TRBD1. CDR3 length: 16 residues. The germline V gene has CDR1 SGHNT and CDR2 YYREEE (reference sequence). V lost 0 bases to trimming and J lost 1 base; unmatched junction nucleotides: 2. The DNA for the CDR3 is TGTGCCAGCAGCTTGGGACAGGGGCAGAACACCGGGGAGCTGTTTTTT. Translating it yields CASSLGQGQNTGELFF.

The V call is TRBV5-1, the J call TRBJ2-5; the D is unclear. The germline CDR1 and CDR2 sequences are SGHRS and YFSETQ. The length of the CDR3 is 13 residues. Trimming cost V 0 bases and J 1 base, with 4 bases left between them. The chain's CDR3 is CASSLVSQETQYF. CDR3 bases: TGCGCCAGCAGCTTGGTATCCCAAGAGACCCAGTACTTC.

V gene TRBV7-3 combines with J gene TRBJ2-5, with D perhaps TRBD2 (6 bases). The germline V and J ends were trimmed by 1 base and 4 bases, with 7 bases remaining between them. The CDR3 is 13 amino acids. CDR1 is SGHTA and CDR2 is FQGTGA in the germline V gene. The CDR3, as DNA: TGTGCCAGCAGCTTAAACGGGGGAGAGACCCAGTACTTC. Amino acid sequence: CASSLNGGETQYF. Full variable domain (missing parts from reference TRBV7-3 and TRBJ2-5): GAGVSQTPSNKVTEKGKYVELRCDPISGHTALYWYRQSLGQGPEFLIYFQGTGAADDSGLPNDRFFAVRPEGSVSTLKIQRTERGDSAVYLCASSLNGGETQYFGPGTRLLVL.

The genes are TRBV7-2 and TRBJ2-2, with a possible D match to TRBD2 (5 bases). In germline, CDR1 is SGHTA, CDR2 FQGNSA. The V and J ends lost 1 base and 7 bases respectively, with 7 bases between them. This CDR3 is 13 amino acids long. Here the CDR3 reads CASSLDGNGELFF. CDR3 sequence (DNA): TGTGCCAGCAGCTTAGACGGGAACGGGGAGCTGTTTTTT. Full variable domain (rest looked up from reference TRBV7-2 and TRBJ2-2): GAGVSQSPSNKVTEKGKDVELRCDPISGHTALYWYRQSLGQGLEFLIYFQGNSAPDKSGLPSDRFSAERTGGSVSTLTIQRTQQEDSAVYLCASSLDGNGELFFGEGSRLTVL.

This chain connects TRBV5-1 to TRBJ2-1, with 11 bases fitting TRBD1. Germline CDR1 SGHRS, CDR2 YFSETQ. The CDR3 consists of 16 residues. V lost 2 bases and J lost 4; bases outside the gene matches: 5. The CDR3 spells CASSLRTGGTYNEQFF. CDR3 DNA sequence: TGCGCCAGCAGCTTACGGACAGGGGGCACTTACAATGAGCAGTTCTTC. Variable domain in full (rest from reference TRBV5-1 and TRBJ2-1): KAGVTQTPRYLIKTRGQQVTLSCSPISGHRSVSWYQQTPGQGLQFLFEYFSETQRNKGNFPGRFSGRQFSNSRSEMNVSTLELGDSALYLCASSLRTGGTYNEQFFGPGTRLTVL.

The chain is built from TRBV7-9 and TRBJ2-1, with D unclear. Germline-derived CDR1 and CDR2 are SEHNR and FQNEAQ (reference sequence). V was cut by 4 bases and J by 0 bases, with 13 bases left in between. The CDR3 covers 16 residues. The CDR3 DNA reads TGTGCCAGCAGCTCCGAATTACGGGTCTCCTACAATGAGCAGTTCTTC. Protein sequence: CASSSELRVSYNEQFF.

As DNA, the CDR3 is TGCGCCAGCAGCTATGGGACAGGGGAAGAGACCCAGTACTTC. Protein sequence: CASSYGTGEETQYF. The chain recombines TRBV5-1 with TRBJ2-5; 10 bases agree with TRBD1. Germline V gene lookup returns CDR1 SGHRS and CDR2 YFSETQ. The CDR3 runs to 14 residues. V dropped 3 bases and J dropped 3; count of bases not matched to a gene: 2. Based on the CDR3 plus reference TRBV5-1 and TRBJ2-5, the full variable domain is KAGVTQTPRYLIKTRGQQVTLSCSPISGHRSVSWYQQTPGQGLQFLFEYFSETQRNKGNFPGRFSGRQFSNSRSEMNVSTLELGDSALYLCASSYGTGEETQYFGPGTRLLVL.

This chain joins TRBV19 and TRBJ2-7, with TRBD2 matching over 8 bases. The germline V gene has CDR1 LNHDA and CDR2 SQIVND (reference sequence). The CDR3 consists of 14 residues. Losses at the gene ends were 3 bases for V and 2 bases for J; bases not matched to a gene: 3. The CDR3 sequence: CASSIAGGAYEQYF. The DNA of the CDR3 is TGTGCCAGTAGTATTGCCGGGGGGGCCTACGAGCAGTACTTC.

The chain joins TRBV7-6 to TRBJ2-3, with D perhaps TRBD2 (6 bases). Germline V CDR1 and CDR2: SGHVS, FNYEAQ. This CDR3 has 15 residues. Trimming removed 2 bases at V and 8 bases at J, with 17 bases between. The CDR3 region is CASSLIAARASTQYF. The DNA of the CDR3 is TGTGCCAGCAGCTTAATAGCGGCGAGGGCCTCTACGCAGTATTTT.

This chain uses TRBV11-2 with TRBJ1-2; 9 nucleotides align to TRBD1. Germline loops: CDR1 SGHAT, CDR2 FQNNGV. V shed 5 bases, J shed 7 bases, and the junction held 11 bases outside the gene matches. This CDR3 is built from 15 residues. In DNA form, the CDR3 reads TGTGCCAGCAGCCCCGACGGGACAGGGCCCATTGGCTACACCTTC. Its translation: CASSPDGTGPIGYTF.

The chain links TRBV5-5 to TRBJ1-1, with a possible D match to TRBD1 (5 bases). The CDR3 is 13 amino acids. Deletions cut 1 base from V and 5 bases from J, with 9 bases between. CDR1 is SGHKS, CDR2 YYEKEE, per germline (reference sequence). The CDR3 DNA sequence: TGTGCCAGCAGCTTGACGGCAGGGACTGAAGCTTTCTTT. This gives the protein CASSLTAGTEAFF.

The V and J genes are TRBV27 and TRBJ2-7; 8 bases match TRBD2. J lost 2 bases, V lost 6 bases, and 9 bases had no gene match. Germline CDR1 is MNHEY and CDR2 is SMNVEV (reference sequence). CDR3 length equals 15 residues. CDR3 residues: CASSLGGGRTYEQYF. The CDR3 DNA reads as TGTGCCAGCAGCCTGGGTGGCGGGAGGACCTACGAGCAGTACTTC.

The CDR3 nucleotides are TGTGCCAGTAGTCTCTTAGGGGCCCCATACACTGAAGCTTTCTTT. This encodes CASSLLGAPYTEAFF. J is TRBJ1-1 and V is TRBV19; TRBD1 is a possible D gene (5 bases). The V end lost 5 bases, the J end lost 3 bases, and 16 bases lay between the germline ends. The CDR3 is made up of 15 amino acids. Germline assignment: CDR1 LNHDA and CDR2 SQIVND (reference sequence).

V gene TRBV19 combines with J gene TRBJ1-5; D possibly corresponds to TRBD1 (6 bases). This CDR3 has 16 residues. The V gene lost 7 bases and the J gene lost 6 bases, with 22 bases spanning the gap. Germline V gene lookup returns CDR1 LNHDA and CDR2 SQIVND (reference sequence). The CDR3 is CASTPSAQGYRQPQHF. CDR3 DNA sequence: TGTGCCAGTACCCCCTCGGCCCAGGGGTATCGTCAGCCCCAGCATTTT. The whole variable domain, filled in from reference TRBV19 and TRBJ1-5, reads DGGITQSPKYLFRKEGQNVTLSCEQNLNHDAMYWYRQDPGQGLRLIYYSQIVNDFQKGDIAEGYSVSREKKESFPLTVTSAQKNPTAFYLCASTPSAQGYRQPQHFGDGTRLSIL.

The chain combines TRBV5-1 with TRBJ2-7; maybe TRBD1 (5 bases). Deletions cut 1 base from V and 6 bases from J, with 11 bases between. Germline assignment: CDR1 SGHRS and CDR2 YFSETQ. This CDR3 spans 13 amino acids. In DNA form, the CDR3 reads TGCGCCAGCAGCTTGATACGGCAGGGCGAGCAGTACTTC. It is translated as CASSLIRQGEQYF.

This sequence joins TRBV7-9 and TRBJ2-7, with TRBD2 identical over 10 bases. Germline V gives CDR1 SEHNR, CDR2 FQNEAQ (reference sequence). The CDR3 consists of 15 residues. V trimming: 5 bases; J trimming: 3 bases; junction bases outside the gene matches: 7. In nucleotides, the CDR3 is TGTGCCAGCAGCCCCCGTAGCGGGGGGAACTACGAGCAGTACTTC. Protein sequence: CASSPRSGGNYEQYF.

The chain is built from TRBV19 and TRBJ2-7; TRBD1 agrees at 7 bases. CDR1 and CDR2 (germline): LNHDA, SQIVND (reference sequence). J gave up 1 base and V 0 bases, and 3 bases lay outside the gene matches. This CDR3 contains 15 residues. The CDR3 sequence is CASSIDAGGSYEQYF. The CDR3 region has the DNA TGTGCCAGTAGTATAGACGCAGGGGGATCCTACGAGCAGTACTTC. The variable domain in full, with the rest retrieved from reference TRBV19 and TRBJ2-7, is DGGITQSPKYLFRKEGQNVTLSCEQNLNHDAMYWYRQDPGQGLRLIYYSQIVNDFQKGDIAEGYSVSREKKESFPLTVTSAQKNPTAFYLCASSIDAGGSYEQYFGPGTRLTVT.

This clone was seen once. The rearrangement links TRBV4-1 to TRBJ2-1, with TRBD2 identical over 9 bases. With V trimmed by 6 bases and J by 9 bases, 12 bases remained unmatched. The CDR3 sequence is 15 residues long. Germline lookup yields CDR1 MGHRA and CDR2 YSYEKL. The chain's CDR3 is CASSRVAGDYSEQFF. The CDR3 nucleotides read TGCGCCAGCAGTCGGGTAGCGGGGGATTACTCTGAGCAGTTCTTC.